The present TCR beta chain was sequenced within a study of beta chain features in type 1 diabetes. Reverse transcribing all isolated RNA meant expressed TCRB transcripts were sequenced. Method: immunoSEQ multiplex PCR; TCRdb's copy keeps in-frame clones and lacks some. Seen here are approximately 140,000 clones, less than 8.5% observed once, and the top ten hold 1.3% to 1.5%. Unmatched junction bases numbered 6, after V lost 2 bases and J lost 7 bases. The V gene's germline CDR1 is SGHTA and CDR2 FQGTGA. This CDR3 comprises 14 residues. The chain carries TRBV7-3 and TRBJ2-7; TRBD2 matches at 9 bases. The sample comprised central memory CD4+ T cells from blood. This clonotype was sampled from a woman aged 30 to 39 in good health. The CDR3 sequence: CASSLSSGIGEQYF. In nucleotides, the CDR3 is TGTGCCAGCAGCTTATCTAGCGGGATTGGTGAGCAGTACTTC.